This paragraph covers one T cell receptor (beta chain) sequence. The repertoire was sequenced with immunoSEQ multiplex PCR; TCRdb's copy has only in-frame clones and lacks some. The sample records approximately 150,000 clones, roughly 94% being singletons. The V and J ends lost 7 bases and 3 bases, in that order; junction bases with no gene match: 5. This CDR3 is 14 amino acids long. The germline V gene has CDR1 SQVTM and CDR2 ANQGSEA. The sample is drawn from a study of T cell responses to AZD1222 COVID-19 vaccine. This clonotype originated in an adult who received the AZD1222 COVID-19 vaccine. The chain recombines TRBV29-1 with TRBJ2-2; 10 positions match TRBD1. The source material was peripheral blood, sampled 28 days after the second AZD1222 dose. This CDR3 is CSARTGGYTGELFF. CDR3 in DNA: TGCAGCGCCCGGACAGGGGGTTACACCGGGGAGCTGTTTTTT.